This T cell receptor (beta chain) was found in a study of blood T cell repertoires in COVID-19. The protocol was immunoSEQ multiplex PCR, while the TCRdb copy is restricted to in-frame clones and leaves out a portion. Of roughly 250,000 clones listed, more than 65% are singletons. The germline gives CDR1 MNHEY, CDR2 SVGEGT. Trimming took 5 bases from V and 9 from J; bases not matched to a gene: 11. The CDR3 length is 15 residues. This sequence originates from a person aged 65-85 years with COVID-19, enrolled during active disease. The sequencing input was peripheral blood. V gene TRBV6-2 or TRBV6-3 combines with J gene TRBJ2-1, with 9 bases lining up with TRBD2. The CDR3 reads CASSPGAGGPVEQFF. CDR3 DNA sequence: TGTGCCAGCAGTCCCGGCGCGGGAGGGCCGGTTGAGCAGTTCTTC.